Listed below are T cell receptor beta chains from one sample, sequenced in a study of blood T cell repertoires in COVID-19. Data came from immunoSEQ multiplex PCR; TCRdb stores just in-frame clones and leaves some out. Found here are over 80,000 clones, around 87% of them singletons; the top ten hold 15% to 20%. The sequenced sample consisted of peripheral blood. These receptors were collected from a human donor in a cohort sampled during active COVID-19. The CDR3 runs from the conserved cysteine through the conserved F or W. The D gene is left open where the match is weak. The size field is filled for only some rows; it gives once, few, many or a size class.

V	J	size	D	CDR3	DNA
TRBV11-3	TRBJ2-2	.	TRBD2	CASSFREGPSRELFF	TGTGCCAGCAGCTTCCGGGAGGGGCCGTCCCGGGAGCTGTTTTTT
TRBV21-1	TRBJ1-1	once	.	CASSKEGQARTQAFF	TGTGCCAGCAGCAAAGAGGGACAGGCGAGGACCCAAGCTTTCTTT
TRBV28	TRBJ1-6	.	TRBD1	CASSSSGTGENSPLHF	TGTGCCAGCAGTTCCTCCGGGACAGGGGAAAATTCACCCCTCCACTTT
TRBV2	TRBJ1-1	.	TRBD1	CASRAGTVNTEAFF	TGTGCCAGCAGAGCCGGGACAGTGAACACTGAAGCTTTCTTT
TRBV27	TRBJ2-1	.	TRBD2	CASSGLVVHEQFF	TGTGCCAGCAGTGGACTAGTAGTCCATGAGCAGTTCTTC
TRBV7-2	TRBJ2-7	.	TRBD2	CASSLASGAYEQYF	TGTGCCAGCAGCTTAGCTAGCGGGGCCTACGAGCAGTACTTC
TRBV28	TRBJ2-7	.	TRBD1	CASSSDRDTRHLSYEQYF	TGTGCCAGCAGTTCGGACAGGGACACCAGGCATTTATCTTACGAGCAGTACTTC
TRBV29-1	TRBJ1-1	.	.	CSVGGRLNTEAFF	TGCAGCGTCGGAGGCAGGTTGAACACTGAAGCTTTCTTT
TRBV7-2	TRBJ2-5	.	.	CASRNTETQYF	TGTGCCAGCAGAAACACGGAGACCCAGTACTTC
TRBV28	TRBJ2-7	.	TRBD2	CASRGASGSYEQYF	TGTGCCAGCAGGGGAGCTAGCGGCTCCTACGAGCAGTACTTC